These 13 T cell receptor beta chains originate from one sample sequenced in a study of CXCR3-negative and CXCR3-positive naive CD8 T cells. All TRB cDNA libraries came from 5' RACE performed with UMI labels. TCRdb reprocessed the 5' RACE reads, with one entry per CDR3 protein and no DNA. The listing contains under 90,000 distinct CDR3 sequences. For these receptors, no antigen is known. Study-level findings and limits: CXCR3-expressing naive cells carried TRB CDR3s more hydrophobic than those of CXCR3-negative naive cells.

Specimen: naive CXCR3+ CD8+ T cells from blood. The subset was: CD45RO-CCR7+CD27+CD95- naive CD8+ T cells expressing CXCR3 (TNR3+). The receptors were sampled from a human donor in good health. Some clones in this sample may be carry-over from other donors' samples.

CDR3 amino acids: CASSLGLGAGPYGYTF. The chain joins TRBV5-1 to TRBJ1-2; the D call of TRBD1 rests on TCRdb alone, since no DNA is present to check it. The CDR3 covers 16 residues. Germline-derived CDR1 and CDR2 are SGHRS and YFSETQ.

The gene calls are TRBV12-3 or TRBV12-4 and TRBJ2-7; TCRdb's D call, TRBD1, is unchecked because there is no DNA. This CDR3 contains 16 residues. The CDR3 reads CASSWILGGESYEQYF.

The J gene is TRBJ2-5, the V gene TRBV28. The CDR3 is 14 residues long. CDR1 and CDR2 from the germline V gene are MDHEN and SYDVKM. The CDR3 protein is CASSPSGVRETQYF.

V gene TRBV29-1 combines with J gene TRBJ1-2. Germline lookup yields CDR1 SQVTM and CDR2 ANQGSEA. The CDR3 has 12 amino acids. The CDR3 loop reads CSVEEGNYGYTF.

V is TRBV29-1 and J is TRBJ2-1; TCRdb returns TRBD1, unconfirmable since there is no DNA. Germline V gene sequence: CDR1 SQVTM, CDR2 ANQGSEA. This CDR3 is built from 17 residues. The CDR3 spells CSVHSGGGDPSYNEQFF.

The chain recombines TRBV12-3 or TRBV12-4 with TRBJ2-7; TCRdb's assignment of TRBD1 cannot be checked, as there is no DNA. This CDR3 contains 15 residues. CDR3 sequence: CASSFLGAVFGEQYF.

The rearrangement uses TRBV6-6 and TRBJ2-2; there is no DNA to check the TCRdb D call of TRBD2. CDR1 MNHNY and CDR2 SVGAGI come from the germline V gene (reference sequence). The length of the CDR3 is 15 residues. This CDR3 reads CASSSSGENTGELFF.

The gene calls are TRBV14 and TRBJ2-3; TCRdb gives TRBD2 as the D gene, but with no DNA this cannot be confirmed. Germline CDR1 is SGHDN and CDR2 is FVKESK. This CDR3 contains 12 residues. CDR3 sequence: CASSRDSVTQFF. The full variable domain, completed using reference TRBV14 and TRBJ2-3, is EAGVTQFPSHSVIEKGQTVTLRCDPISGHDNLYWYRRVMGKEIKFLLHFVKESKQDESGMPNNRFLAERTGGTYSTLKVQPAELEDSGVYFCASSRDSVTQFFGPGTRLTVL.

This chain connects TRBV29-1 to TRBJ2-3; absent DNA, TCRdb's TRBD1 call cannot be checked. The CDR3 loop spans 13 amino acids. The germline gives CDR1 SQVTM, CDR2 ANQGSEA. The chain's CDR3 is CSAPWTGNDTQYF.

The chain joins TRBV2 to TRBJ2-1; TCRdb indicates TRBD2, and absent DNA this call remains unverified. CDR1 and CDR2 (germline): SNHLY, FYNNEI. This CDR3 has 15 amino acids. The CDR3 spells CASSLRGGSMNEQFF.

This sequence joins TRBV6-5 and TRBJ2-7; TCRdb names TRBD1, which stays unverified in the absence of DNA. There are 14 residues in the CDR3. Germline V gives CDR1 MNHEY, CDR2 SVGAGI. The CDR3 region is CAKKRGKPPYEQYF.

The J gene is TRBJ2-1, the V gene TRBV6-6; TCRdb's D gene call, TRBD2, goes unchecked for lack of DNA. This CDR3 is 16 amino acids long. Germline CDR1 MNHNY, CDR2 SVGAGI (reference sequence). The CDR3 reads CASSGALAGDYNEQFF.

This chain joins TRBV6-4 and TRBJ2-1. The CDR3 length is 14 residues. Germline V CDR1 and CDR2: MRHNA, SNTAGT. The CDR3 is CASSDMSKPNEQFF.